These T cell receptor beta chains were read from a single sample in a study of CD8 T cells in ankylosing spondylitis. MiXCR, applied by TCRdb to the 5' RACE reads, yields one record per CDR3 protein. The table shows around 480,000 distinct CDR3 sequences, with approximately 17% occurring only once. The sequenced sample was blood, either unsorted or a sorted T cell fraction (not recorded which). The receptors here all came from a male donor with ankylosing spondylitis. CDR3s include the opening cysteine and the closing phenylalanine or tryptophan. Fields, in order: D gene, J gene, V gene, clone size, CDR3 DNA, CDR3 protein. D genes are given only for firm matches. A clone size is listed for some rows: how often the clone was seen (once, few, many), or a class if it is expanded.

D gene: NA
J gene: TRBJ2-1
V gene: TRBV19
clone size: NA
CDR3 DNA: TGTGCCAGTAGTACTTGGACGGAGTACAATGAGCAGTTCTTC
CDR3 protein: CASSTWTEYNEQFF

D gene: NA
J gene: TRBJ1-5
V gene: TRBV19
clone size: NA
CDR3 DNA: TGTGCCAGCATTAGTCCGACGGACAGTAGCAATCAGCCCCAGCATTTT
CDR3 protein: CASISPTDSSNQPQHF

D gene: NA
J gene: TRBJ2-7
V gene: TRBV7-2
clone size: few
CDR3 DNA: TGTGCCAGCAGCCAACGAAGTTCCTACGAGCAGTACTTC
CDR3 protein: CASSQRSSYEQYF

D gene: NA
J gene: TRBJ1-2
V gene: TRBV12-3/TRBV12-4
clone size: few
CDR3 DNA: TGTGCCAGCAGTGTATCAGTGTATGGCTACACCTTC
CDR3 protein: CASSVSVYGYTF

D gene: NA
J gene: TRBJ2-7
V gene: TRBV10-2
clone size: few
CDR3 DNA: TGCGCCAGCGGGGGCGTGGGTTCGTCCTACGAGCAGTACTTC
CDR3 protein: CASGGVGSSYEQYF

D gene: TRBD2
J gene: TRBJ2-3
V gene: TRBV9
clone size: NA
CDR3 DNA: TGTGCCAGCAGCCCCCGAGGTAGCGGGATCACCACAGATACGCAGTATTTT
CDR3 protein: CASSPRGSGITTDTQYF

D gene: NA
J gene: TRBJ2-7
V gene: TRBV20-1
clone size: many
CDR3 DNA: TGCAGTGCTAGGGCCAGCCTACAATCCTACGAGCAGTACTTC
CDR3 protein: CSARASLQSYEQYF

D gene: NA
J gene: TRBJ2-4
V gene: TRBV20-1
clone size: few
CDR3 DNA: TGCAGTGCTAGAGAAGGGGAAGGCAAAAACATTCAGTACTTC
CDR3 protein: CSAREGEGKNIQYF

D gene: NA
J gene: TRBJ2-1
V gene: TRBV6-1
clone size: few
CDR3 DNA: TGTGCCAGCAATGGGCCAAAAGGGAGTGGTATCGCGAATGAGCAGTTCTTC
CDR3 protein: CASNGPKGSGIANEQFF

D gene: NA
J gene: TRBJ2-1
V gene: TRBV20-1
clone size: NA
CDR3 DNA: TGCAGTGCTGCCCGGGGGTTGATCAATGAGCAGTTCTTC
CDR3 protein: CSAARGLINEQFF

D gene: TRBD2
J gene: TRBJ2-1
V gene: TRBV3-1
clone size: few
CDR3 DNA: TGTGCCAGCAGCCTTAGCGGGGGGGCGACTGAGCAGTTCTTC
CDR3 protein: CASSLSGGATEQFF

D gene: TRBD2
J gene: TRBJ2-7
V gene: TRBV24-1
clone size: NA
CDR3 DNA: TGTGCCACCCCTTGGCGAGCGGGAGGAAGCGGCTACGAGCAGTACTTC
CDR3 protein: CATPWRAGGSGYEQYF